A selection of T cell receptor beta chains follows, all from one sample in a study of T cell repertoires in cytomegalovirus infection. The antigens these receptors bind are not known. From the reads, TCRdb called clonotypes with MiXCR, one entry per CDR3 protein. The table records some 500,000 distinct CDR3 sequences, 35% to 50% of them present only once. The input for sequencing was cultured PBMCs, taken from culture after CMV antigen stimulation. The receptors come from a human donor in good health (CMV status not recorded). Some clones in this sample may be carry-over from other donors' samples. CDR3s include the opening cysteine and the closing phenylalanine or tryptophan. The D gene is left open where the match is weak. Some rows mark clone size as missing; the rest say once, few, many or name a class of expanded clone.

TRBJ2-7	NA	14	NA	TRBV20-1	CSARSPVRSYEQYF	TGCAGTGCTAGATCACCAGTGAGGTCCTACGAGCAGTACTTC
TRBJ2-3	few	14	TRBD2	TRBV11-2	CATRLAPSTDTQYF	TGTGCCACTCGACTAGCCCCAAGCACAGATACGCAGTATTTT
TRBJ2-7	few	15	TRBD2	TRBV20-1	CSASPSTGGLHEQYF	TGCAGTGCTAGCCCCTCGACGGGGGGGCTCCACGAGCAGTACTTC
TRBJ2-3	few	13	NA	TRBV6-1	CASRDGIRDTQYF	TGTGCCAGCAGGGACGGGATCCGAGATACGCAGTATTTT
TRBJ2-7	NA	15	TRBD2	TRBV27	CASSSRTRSAEEQYF	TGTGCCAGCAGTTCGCGGACTAGAAGTGCCGAAGAGCAGTACTTC
TRBJ2-7	few	14	TRBD1	TRBV28	CASSSPGTAYEQYF	TGTGCCAGCAGTTCCCCCGGGACAGCCTACGAGCAGTACTTC
TRBJ1-5	few	13	NA	TRBV7-2	CASSDRRNQPQHF	TGTGCCAGCAGTGACAGGCGGAATCAGCCCCAGCATTTT
TRBJ1-4	few	14	NA	TRBV7-9	CASNKDSAGEKLFF	TGTGCCAGCAATAAAGACAGCGCAGGGGAAAAACTGTTTTTT
TRBJ2-5	NA	16	TRBD2	TRBV6-1	CASSEMAGGPQETQYF	TGTGCCAGCAGTGAAATGGCGGGGGGGCCTCAAGAGACCCAGTACTTC
TRBJ2-3	NA	12	NA	TRBV2	CASSRRQERQYF	TGTGCCAGCAGCCGCCGACAGGAGAGGCAGTATTTT
TRBJ2-4	NA	16	NA	TRBV6-6	CASSYSNLAAKNIQYF	TGTGCCAGCAGTTACTCTAATCTTGCCGCCAAAAACATTCAGTACTTC
TRBJ2-5	NA	16	TRBD2	TRBV7-6	CASRRRGLAGGETQYF	TGTGCCAGCAGACGTAGGGGACTAGCGGGGGGAGAGACCCAGTACTTC
TRBJ2-3	NA	16	TRBD1	TRBV7-9	CASSLNRDRGTDTQYF	TGTGCCAGCAGCTTAAACCGGGACAGGGGGACAGATACGCAGTATTTT
TRBJ1-5	NA	16	NA	TRBV20-1	CSARDTGAGLNQPQHF	TGCAGTGCTAGAGACACGGGGGCCGGCCTAAATCAGCCCCAGCATTTT
TRBJ2-7	few	15	TRBD1	TRBV20-1	CSARDWGQGANEQYF	TGCAGTGCTAGAGACTGGGGACAGGGGGCGAACGAGCAGTACTTC
TRBJ1-1	NA	14	NA	TRBV7-2	CASSQIRGVTEAFF	TGTGCCAGCAGCCAGATCAGGGGAGTTACTGAAGCTTTCTTT
TRBJ1-3	few	14	NA	TRBV20-1	CSARGAGAGNTIYF	TGCAGTGCTAGAGGAGCAGGGGCCGGAAACACCATATATTTT
TRBJ2-1	NA	13	NA	TRBV6-1	CASSDGTDDEQFF	TGTGCCAGCAGTGATGGAACAGACGATGAGCAGTTCTTC
TRBJ2-2	NA	16	TRBD1	TRBV7-2	CASSLVGQGLTGELFF	TGTGCCAGCAGCTTAGTCGGACAGGGTCTAACCGGGGAGCTGTTTTTT
TRBJ1-4	NA	13	NA	TRBV4-1	CASSRPDNEKLFF	TGCGCCAGCAGCCGCCCAGATAATGAAAAACTGTTTTTT
TRBJ2-4	few	16	NA	TRBV12-3/TRBV12-4	CASSLGTPLAKNIQYF	TGTGCCAGCAGCCTTGGGACACCTCTAGCCAAAAACATTCAGTACTTC
TRBJ2-3	NA	15	TRBD2	TRBV7-2	CASSASLAGGDTQYF	TGTGCCAGCAGCGCTTCACTAGCGGGAGGGGATACGCAGTATTTT
TRBJ2-2	few	14	TRBD2	TRBV6-1	CASSRTSRGGELFF	TGTGCCAGCAGTCGGACTAGCCGCGGCGGGGAGCTGTTTTTT
TRBJ2-7	many	12	NA	TRBV12-3/TRBV12-4	CASSLGLRGPYF	TGTGCCAGCAGTTTGGGTTTGAGGGGCCCGTACTTC
TRBJ2-1	few	15	NA	TRBV7-2	CASSLADGTYNEQFF	TGTGCCAGCAGCTTGGCTGACGGGACTTACAATGAGCAGTTCTTC
TRBJ2-1	NA	20	TRBD1	TRBV20-1	CSVEKWGNRGILRGGNEQFF	TGCAGTGTGGAGAAGTGGGGGAACAGGGGGATTCTTCGGGGTGGAAATGAGCAGTTCTTC
TRBJ2-1	NA	19	TRBD2	TRBV4-3	CASSQGSSFWREGPYEQFF	TGCGCCAGCAGCCAAGGGAGCAGTTTTTGGCGGGAGGGCCCCTATGAGCAGTTCTTC
TRBJ2-1	NA	15	TRBD2	TRBV12-3/TRBV12-4	CASSPKRGTNNEQFF	TGTGCCAGCAGTCCGAAGCGGGGGACTAACAATGAGCAGTTCTTC
TRBJ1-2	many	14	NA	TRBV7-2	CASSPPGLGYGYTF	TGTGCCAGCAGCCCACCGGGACTCGGCTATGGCTACACCTTC
TRBJ1-2	NA	13	NA	TRBV7-2	CASSFLQGHGYTF	TGTGCCAGCAGCTTTCTTCAGGGGCATGGCTACACCTTC
TRBJ2-1	NA	18	TRBD2	TRBV7-6	CASSLGLAGGSLYNEQFF	TGTGCCAGCAGCTTAGGACTAGCGGGAGGGAGTCTCTACAATGAGCAGTTCTTC
TRBJ1-5	once	16	TRBD1	TRBV4-1	CASSPGWTGSNQPQHF	TGCGCCAGCAGCCCTGGGTGGACAGGTAGCAATCAGCCCCAGCATTTT
TRBJ1-2	NA	15	TRBD1	TRBV19	CASSTAWTGKSGYTF	TGTGCCAGTAGTACCGCCTGGACAGGGAAGAGTGGCTACACCTTC
TRBJ2-7	NA	16	NA	TRBV6-1	CASSKALPGVGDEQYF	TGTGCCAGCAGCAAAGCACTTCCTGGAGTCGGGGACGAGCAGTACTTC
TRBJ2-6	many	15	NA	TRBV12-3/TRBV12-4	CASTLDSSGANVLTF	TGTGCCAGCACCCTGGACAGCTCTGGGGCCAACGTCCTGACTTTC
TRBJ1-1	NA	16	TRBD1	TRBV2	CASSQEGDSSNTEAFF	TGTGCCAGCAGCCAAGAGGGGGACAGCTCGAACACTGAAGCTTTCTTT
TRBJ2-1	few	16	TRBD1	TRBV7-2	CASSPGQGATYNEQFF	TGTGCCAGCAGCCCTGGACAGGGGGCTACCTACAATGAGCAGTTCTTC
TRBJ1-1	NA	16	NA	TRBV11-1	CASSLGRRIMNTEAFF	TGTGCCAGCAGCTTAGGTAGAAGGATCATGAACACTGAAGCTTTCTTT
TRBJ2-7	NA	15	NA	TRBV6-2/TRBV6-3	CASRPRQSQVYEQYF	TGTGCCAGCAGGCCCCGCCAGTCTCAGGTTTACGAGCAGTACTTC
TRBJ2-7	few	17	TRBD1	TRBV4-1	CASSQRLYRTGYYEQYF	TGCGCCAGCAGCCAAAGATTATACAGGACAGGCTACTACGAGCAGTACTTC